This TCR beta chain was captured in a study of CD8+ T cells in alopecia areata. Study-level findings and limits: Scalp samples also contribute reads from the resident alphabeta T cells found in normal skin.

This CDR3 contains 14 residues. V dropped 2 bases and J dropped 1; count of bases not matched to a gene: 2. Germline loops: CDR1 SGHRS, CDR2 YFSETQ. After isolation, RNA underwent reverse transcription to generate cDNA as the sequencing template. Profiling relied on immunoSEQ multiplex PCR, and the TCRdb table lists in-frame clones only, not all of them. The table lists around 100,000 clones, roughly half of them singletons, with roughly 9% in the top ten. The count of this clone is one. The antigen is not known. The sorting of PBMCs gave CD4+ and CD8+ T cells. The sequenced sample was CD4+ T cells sorted from blood. The chain joins TRBV5-1 to TRBJ1-1; 7 nucleotides agree with TRBD1. This clonotype was obtained from a human donor in good health. CDR3 protein: CASSFRGGNTEAFF. Written as DNA, the CDR3 is TGCGCCAGCAGCTTCAGGGGGGGGAACACTGAAGCTTTCTTT.